The 8 T cell receptor beta chains reported below all come from one sample, sequenced in a study of naive and memory T cell subsets. Both TRBC1 and TRBC2 were covered by a beta constant-region primer of two equimolar oligonucleotides. Nested alpha and beta constant-region primers with the SP2 primer drove four PCR rounds on ligated cDNA. TCRdb re-called the UMI-ligation and nested PCR reads with MiXCR, one entry per CDR3 protein. This sample has fewer than 4,500 distinct CDR3 sequences, with 4% to 6% found just once. The specimen was effector memory CD8+ T cells from blood. Subset reported: effector memory, CD45RA- CD27-. These receptors came from a human donor in good health.

In this sample, this clonotype turned up a few times. The chain couples TRBV4-1 to TRBJ2-7, with D perhaps matching TRBD1 (6 bases). Trimming removed 1 base at V and 4 bases at J, with 11 bases between. The germline CDR1 and CDR2 sequences are MGHRA and YSYEKL. This CDR3 contains 14 residues. CDR3 bases: TGCGCCAGCAGCCAAGTAATGACAGGTTACGAGCAGTACTTC. Translated: CASSQVMTGYEQYF.

V gene TRBV6-1 combines with J gene TRBJ2-2; 7 bases map to TRBD2. The CDR3 covers 13 residues. The ends lost 7 bases at V and 3 bases at J; junction bases unmatched: 2. The V gene's germline CDR1 is MNHNS and CDR2 SASEGT. The CDR3 DNA is TGTGCCAGCAAAGGGAGGGACACCGGGGAGCTGTTTTTT. Encoded protein: CASKGRDTGELFF.

Notes on this clonotype: The junction does not match germline at one end; this may be a read error. The V and J genes are TRBV28 and TRBJ1-1, with 7 positions matching TRBD1. This CDR3 region has 15 residues. CDR1 is MDHEN and CDR2 is SYDVKM in the germline V gene. CDR3 nucleotide sequence: TGTACCAGCAGTTACCCAGACAGGGAGTTTGGCAAAGCTTTCTTT. Protein product: CTSSYPDREFGKAFF. Variable domain in full (rest from reference TRBV28 and TRBJ1-1): DVKVTQSSRYLVKRTGEKVFLECVQDMDHENMFWYRQDPGLGLRLIYFSYDVKMKEKGDIPEGYSVSREKKERFSLILESASTNQTSMYLCTSSYPDREFGKAFFGQGTRLTVV.

Worth noting for this clonotype: This may arise from a read error, as a much more abundant clone is one base away. The chain joins TRBV30 to TRBJ2-1; D possibly corresponds to TRBD2 (5 bases). This CDR3 region has 14 residues. CDR1 is GTSNPN and CDR2 is SVGIG in the germline V gene (reference sequence). CDR3 nucleotides: TGTACCTGGAGGCCTAAACCCGGCTACAATGAGCAGTTCTTC. Encoded protein: CTWRPKPGYNEQFF.

The sample holds a few counts of this clonotype. This rearrangement joins TRBV5-6 to TRBJ2-1; no reliable D call. Germline CDR1 is SGHDT and CDR2 is YYEEEE. The CDR3 covers 13 residues. V was trimmed by 1 base and J by 7 bases, leaving 9 bases between them. CDR3 bases: TGTGCCAGCAGCTTGTGGGTTGGGAATGAGCAGTTCTTC. Its protein is CASSLWVGNEQFF.

This clonotype was recorded at least ten times. The chain employs TRBV12-3 or TRBV12-4 and TRBJ1-2; 10 bases are shared with TRBD1. The CDR3 spans 16 residues. V shed 3 bases, J shed 3 bases, and the junction held 7 bases outside the gene matches. The CDR3 is CASSLTSTGGDYGYTF. CDR3 bases: TGTGCCAGCAGTTTGACATCGACAGGGGGCGACTATGGCTACACCTTC.

The table lists this clonotype with many counts. The chain has TRBV6-1 and TRBJ1-4, with 8 nucleotides matching TRBD1. This CDR3 region has 18 residues. The ends lost 7 bases at V and 0 bases at J; junction bases unmatched: 13. Germline CDR1 and CDR2: MNHNS and SASEGT. The CDR3 DNA reads TGTGCCAGCACGATCAGACAGGGGAGAATTGCAACTAATGAAAAACTGTTTTTT. Its protein product is CASTIRQGRIATNEKLFF.

This clonotype has ten or more counts. The genes are TRBV12-3 or TRBV12-4 and TRBJ1-5, with TRBD1 as a possible D gene (5 bases). The V end lost 3 bases, the J end lost 5 bases, and 23 bases lay between the germline ends. The CDR3 extends over 18 amino acids. This CDR3 is CASSFYLQDYRGDQPQHF. In DNA form, the CDR3 reads TGTGCCAGCAGTTTCTACCTGCAGGACTATAGGGGAGATCAGCCCCAGCATTTT.